This entry features one TCR beta chain sequence. Its antigen is unknown. The DNA is omitted, as the CDR3 cannot be located on it reliably, and the CDR3 follows TCRdb's listing. Germline V gives CDR1 SGHDT, CDR2 YYEEEE. The CDR3 is 22 amino acids long, termini counted. The time point was: persistent/refractory GD, antithyroid drugs over 5 years with positive TRAb. The TCR library used RNA extracted from PBMCs. These data belong to a study of regulatory T cells in long-lasting Graves disease. Broader study findings: Accuracy was perhaps lowered by the small sample size. Sharing of public clonotypes was greater in persistent patients (more than 2,500) than in new patients (around 890). Gene preferences differed: TRBV28, TRBJ1-2, TRBJ2-5 in persistent cases.

Building the TCR beta libraries relied on iRepertoire HTBI primers, and CDR3 regions underwent Arm-PCR. Per the original methods: Identification of gene segments yielded 60 to 80 TRBV and 14 to 15 TRBJ across samples. TCRdb re-derived calls from the multiplex PCR reads in MiXCR, one entry per CDR3 protein. What appears here as the V and J calls and clone size reflects TCRdb's work, not the paper's. The repertoire has around 510,000 distinct CDR3 sequences, more than 20% of them found once; the top ten carry 7.8%. V and J are TRBV5-6 and TRBJ1-5; the table's D call TRBD1 went unverified against the DNA. The source material was peripheral blood mononuclear cells (PBMCs), sampled when the disease was refractory, from a patient treated with antithyroid drugs. The TCR was taken from a female donor with Graves disease. The CDR3 sequence: CASSFYICSARVVGRVNQPQHF.